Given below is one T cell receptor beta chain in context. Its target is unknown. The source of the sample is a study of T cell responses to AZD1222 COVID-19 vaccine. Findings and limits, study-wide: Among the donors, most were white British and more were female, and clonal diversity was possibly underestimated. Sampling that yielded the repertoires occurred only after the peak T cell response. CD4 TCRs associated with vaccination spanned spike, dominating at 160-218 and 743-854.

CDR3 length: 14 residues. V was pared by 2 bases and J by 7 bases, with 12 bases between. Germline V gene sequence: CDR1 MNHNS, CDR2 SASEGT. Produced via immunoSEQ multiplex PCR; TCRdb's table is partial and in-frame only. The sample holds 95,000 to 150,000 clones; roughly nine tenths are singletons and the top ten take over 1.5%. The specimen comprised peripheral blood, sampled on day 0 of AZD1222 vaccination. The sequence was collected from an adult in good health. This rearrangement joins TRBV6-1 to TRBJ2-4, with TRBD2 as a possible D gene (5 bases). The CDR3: CASSEQRPRNIQYF. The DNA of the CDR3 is TGTGCCAGCAGTGAACAGCGGCCTAGGAACATTCAGTACTTC.